A selection of T cell receptor beta chains follows, all from one sample in a study of T cells in pancreatic ductal adenocarcinoma. TCRdb's table, derived via immunoSEQ multiplex PCR, lists solely in-frame clones and lacks some. Here the sample spans about 98,000 clones, roughly 96% being singletons. What was sequenced was PBMCs. Source of these receptors: a human donor with pancreatic ductal adenocarcinoma. Both conserved end residues are part of each CDR3. The D gene is left open where the match is weak. Some rows mark clone size as missing; the rest say once, few, many or name a class of expanded clone.

v_gene: TRBV6-6
abundance: .
j_gene: TRBJ2-5
d_gene: .
CDR3aa: CASGRHQETQYF
CDR3nt: TGTGCCAGCGGGAGACACCAAGAGACCCAGTACTTC

v_gene: TRBV6-1
abundance: .
j_gene: TRBJ2-3
d_gene: TRBD2
CDR3aa: CASSGTSGSSPDTQYF
CDR3nt: TGTGCCAGCAGTGGAACTAGCGGGAGCTCCCCAGATACGCAGTATTTT

v_gene: TRBV28
abundance: .
j_gene: TRBJ1-2
d_gene: .
CDR3aa: CASRISGYTYGYTF
CDR3nt: TGTGCCAGCAGAATTAGTGGTTATACCTATGGCTACACCTTC

v_gene: TRBV7-9
abundance: .
j_gene: TRBJ2-7
d_gene: TRBD2
CDR3aa: CASSLTSGRFSYEQYF
CDR3nt: TGTGCCAGCAGCTTGACTAGCGGGAGGTTTTCCTACGAGCAGTACTTC

v_gene: TRBV5-1
abundance: .
j_gene: TRBJ2-3
d_gene: TRBD2
CDR3aa: CASSLGLAGGETDTQYF
CDR3nt: TGCGCCAGCAGCCTTGGACTAGCGGGAGGGGAAACAGATACGCAGTATTTT

v_gene: TRBV30
abundance: .
j_gene: TRBJ1-1
d_gene: .
CDR3aa: CAWTQQGNTEAFF
CDR3nt: TGTGCCTGGACCCAACAGGGGAACACTGAAGCTTTCTTT

v_gene: TRBV11-2
abundance: .
j_gene: TRBJ2-5
d_gene: .
CDR3aa: CASSLPRQVQETQYF
CDR3nt: TGTGCCAGCAGCTTACCGAGACAGGTGCAAGAGACCCAGTACTTC

v_gene: TRBV27
abundance: .
j_gene: TRBJ1-2
d_gene: .
CDR3aa: CASSYPANYGYTF
CDR3nt: TGTGCCAGCAGTTATCCTGCTAACTATGGCTACACCTTC

v_gene: TRBV6-5
abundance: .
j_gene: TRBJ1-2
d_gene: .
CDR3aa: CASKGGTNYGYTF
CDR3nt: TGTGCCAGCAAGGGCGGGACGAACTATGGCTACACCTTC

v_gene: TRBV14
abundance: .
j_gene: TRBJ2-7
d_gene: .
CDR3aa: CASSQAQPGLWQKTYEQYF
CDR3nt: TGTGCCAGCAGCCAAGCCCAGCCGGGACTCTGGCAAAAAACCTACGAGCAGTACTTC

v_gene: TRBV25-1
abundance: .
j_gene: TRBJ2-2
d_gene: .
CDR3aa: CASSESGSGNTGELFF
CDR3nt: TGTGCCAGCAGTGAATCGGGTAGCGGAAACACCGGGGAGCTGTTTTTT

v_gene: TRBV28
abundance: .
j_gene: TRBJ2-7
d_gene: TRBD2
CDR3aa: CASSRTGVLAGGRREQYF
CDR3nt: TGTGCCAGCAGTAGAACAGGGGTTCTAGCGGGAGGCCGTAGGGAGCAGTACTTC

v_gene: TRBV6-5
abundance: .
j_gene: TRBJ2-2
d_gene: TRBD2
CDR3aa: CASSGTSATGELFF
CDR3nt: TGTGCCAGCAGCGGGACTAGCGCCACCGGGGAGCTGTTTTTT

v_gene: TRBV5-6
abundance: .
j_gene: TRBJ1-4
d_gene: .
CDR3aa: CASSRAGNEKLFF
CDR3nt: TGTGCCAGCAGCAGGGCAGGGAATGAAAAACTGTTTTTT

v_gene: TRBV5-4
abundance: .
j_gene: TRBJ2-7
d_gene: .
CDR3aa: CASSLGTAAEQYF
CDR3nt: TGTGCCAGCAGCTTGGGTACAGCAGCCGAGCAGTACTTC

v_gene: TRBV6-5
abundance: .
j_gene: TRBJ2-3
d_gene: TRBD2
CDR3aa: CASSSLAGVIDTQYF
CDR3nt: TGTGCCAGCAGTTCACTAGCGGGAGTTATAGATACGCAGTATTTT

v_gene: TRBV5-1
abundance: .
j_gene: TRBJ1-2
d_gene: .
CDR3aa: CASSETGSTNYGYTF
CDR3nt: TGCGCCAGCAGCGAGACAGGATCGACTAACTATGGCTACACCTTC

v_gene: TRBV5-4
abundance: few
j_gene: TRBJ2-7
d_gene: TRBD2
CDR3aa: CASSLAGVYEQYF
CDR3nt: TGTGCCAGCAGCCTAGCGGGAGTCTACGAGCAGTACTTC

v_gene: TRBV18
abundance: .
j_gene: TRBJ2-5
d_gene: .
CDR3aa: CASSASGLQETQYF
CDR3nt: TGTGCCAGCTCAGCGTCAGGGTTGCAAGAGACCCAGTACTTC

v_gene: TRBV18
abundance: once
j_gene: TRBJ2-3
d_gene: TRBD1
CDR3aa: CASSLPTGAGTDTQYF
CDR3nt: TGTGCCAGCTCACTCCCGACAGGGGCTGGCACAGATACGCAGTATTTT

v_gene: TRBV9
abundance: .
j_gene: TRBJ2-5
d_gene: TRBD2
CDR3aa: CASSVVVRESGTQYF
CDR3nt: TGTGCCAGCAGCGTAGTGGTGCGGGAGAGTGGGACCCAGTACTTC